These 27 T cell receptor beta chains came from one sample sequenced in a study of T cell repertoires in ileal Crohn's disease (dated 2019 in TCRdb). The library was made by the immunoSEQ multiplex PCR assay. TCRdb retrieved this table from immuneACCESS and kept in-frame rearrangements only. Not all clones are present; in checked studies, unresolved V genes account for under half, and no reason is known for the remainder. The sample records about 9,200 clones, roughly 85% of which are singletons. Jointly, the top ten make up around 17% of the sample. This specimen's time point label, per the study, means: neoterminal ileum biopsy at postoperative endoscopy, about 6 months after surgery. The sample consisted of ileal tissue. The source of these receptors is an adult with Crohn's disease.

This rearrangement joins TRBV10-3 to TRBJ2-7, with 9 bases lining up with TRBD2. CDR3 length equals 18 residues. CDR1 is ENHRY and CDR2 is SYGVKD in the germline V gene. With 0 bases clipped from V and 0 bases from J, the junction kept 9 bases outside the gene matches. CDR3 nucleotides: TGTGCCATCAGTGAGTCCCGACTAGCGGTAATGACCTCCTACGAGCAGTACTTC. This codes for CAISESRLAVMTSYEQYF.

The chain's CDR3 is CASSLGQGVYYGYTF. The CDR3 DNA is TGTGCCAGCAGCTTAGGACAGGGGGTATACTATGGCTACACCTTC. V usage is TRBV7-2 and J usage is TRBJ1-2; 9 positions agree with TRBD1. J was trimmed by 3 bases and V by 1 base; bases with no gene match: 3. Germline lookup yields CDR1 SGHTA and CDR2 FQGNSA. The CDR3 is 15 residues long.

V gene TRBV18 combines with J gene TRBJ1-2; D is ambiguous. V was cut by 2 bases and J by 4 bases, with 20 bases left in between. Germline assignment: CDR1 KGHSH and CDR2 LQKENI. The CDR3 has 17 residues. CDR3 residues: CASSPESGGLGAYGYTF. CDR3 coding DNA: TGTGCCAGCTCACCAGAATCGGGAGGTTTGGGAGCCTATGGCTACACCTTC. Drawing the rest from reference TRBV18 and TRBJ1-2, the complete variable domain is NAGVMQNPRHLVRRRGQEARLRCSPMKGHSHVYWYRQLPEEGLKFMVYLQKENIIDESGMPKERFSAEFPKEGPSILRIQQVVRGDSAAYFCASSPESGGLGAYGYTFGSGTRLTVV.

The chain couples TRBV25-1 to TRBJ1-1, with D possibly being TRBD1 (5 bases). This CDR3 has 14 residues. CDR1 and CDR2 (germline): MGHDK, SYGVNS. V lost 1 base and J 5 bases, leaving 11 bases between the germline ends. CDR3 bases: TGTGCCAGCAGTGAATTCGGGGGGTGGACTGAAGCTTTCTTT. Translated, it gives CASSEFGGWTEAFF.

The table lists this clone with a count of one. J is TRBJ2-5 and V is TRBV11-3; 8 nucleotides agree with TRBD2. The V segment lost 5 bases and the J segment 6 bases; nucleotides outside the gene matches: 8. Germline lookup yields CDR1 SGHNT and CDR2 YENEEA. The CDR3 spans 14 residues. The CDR3 region has the DNA TGTGCCAGCAGCCAAGGGACTAGTCCGAAGACCCAGTACTTC. Translated, it gives CASSQGTSPKTQYF.

With regard to this clone: Relative to the germline gene, one junction end is altered; a read error may explain this. The same CDR3 is also encoded by other DNA sequences in this sample. V is TRBV9 and J is TRBJ1-2; D remains unclear. The V gene's germline CDR1 is SGDLS and CDR2 YYNGEE. This CDR3 comprises 15 residues. The CDR3 bases are TGTGCCAGCAGCGCTACATTGACTTCTAACTATGGCTACACCTTT. Residues: CASSATLTSNYGYTF.

V usage is TRBV6-6 and J usage is TRBJ2-4; 7 bases agree with TRBD1. The CDR3 loop spans 13 amino acids. V shed 5 bases, J shed 6 bases, and the junction held 4 bases outside the gene matches. The germline V gene encodes CDR1 MNHNY and CDR2 SVGAGI (reference sequence). The CDR3 spells CASSLRGRNIQYF. The CDR3 bases are TGTGCCAGCAGTCTCAGGGGGAGAAACATTCAGTACTTC.

The genes are TRBV6-1 and TRBJ2-3; TRBD1 aligns across 8 bases. This CDR3 contains 13 residues. The V gene's germline CDR1 is MNHNS and CDR2 SASEGT. J gave up 8 bases and V 7 bases, and 8 bases lay outside the gene matches. The CDR3 bases are TGTGCCAGCAAAGAGACAGGGGTACCTACGCAGTATTTT. The encoded protein is CASKETGVPTQYF.

This clone was seen a handful of times. The chain combines TRBV13 with TRBJ2-3; 7 bases align to TRBD1. Germline values: CDR1 PRHDT, CDR2 FYEKMQ (reference sequence). Unmatched junction bases numbered 9, after V lost 5 bases and J lost 4 bases. The CDR3 length is 15 residues. The CDR3 DNA is TGTGCCAGCAGCCCCCGTCGACAGGGTTCAGATACGCAGTATTTT. It encodes CASSPRRQGSDTQYF.

The chain employs TRBV27 and TRBJ1-4; no clear D. V shed 3 bases and J shed 0 bases, with 5 bases lying between them. This CDR3 is built from 14 residues. Germline-derived CDR1 and CDR2 are MNHEY and SMNVEV (reference sequence). CDR3 residues: CASSFLATNEKLFF. In DNA, the CDR3 is TGTGCCAGCAGTTTTCTTGCAACTAATGAAAAACTGTTTTTT.

Only a few counts were recorded for this clone. V usage is TRBV5-6 and J usage is TRBJ2-7; D not resolved. From germline, CDR1 is SGHDT and CDR2 YYEEEE. The V and J ends lost 1 base and 6 bases respectively, with 5 bases between them. This CDR3 has 11 residues. As DNA, the CDR3 is TGTGCCAGCAGCTTGAGGAGCGAGCAGTACTTC. It translates to CASSLRSEQYF.

The V gene is TRBV4-2, the J gene TRBJ1-6, with no clear D. CDR1 is LGHNA and CDR2 is YNFKEQ in the germline V gene. Trimming left V 2 bases short and J 1 base short, with 12 bases between. The CDR3 covers 17 residues. CDR3: CASSQFLGFSYNSPLHF. In nucleotides, the CDR3 is TGTGCCAGCAGCCAATTTCTAGGCTTTTCCTATAATTCACCCCTCCACTTT.

The rearrangement links TRBV5-5 to TRBJ2-5, with 8 nucleotides matching TRBD1. CDR3 length: 15 residues. Losses at the gene ends were 3 bases for V and 0 bases for J; bases not matched to a gene: 4. Germline values: CDR1 SGHKS, CDR2 YYEKEE (reference sequence). The CDR3 protein is CASSWGDRNQETQYF. CDR3 DNA sequence: TGTGCCAGCAGCTGGGGGGACAGGAACCAAGAGACCCAGTACTTC. The whole variable domain, filled in from reference TRBV5-5 and TRBJ2-5, reads DAGVTQSPTHLIKTRGQQVTLRCSPISGHKSVSWYQQVLGQGPQFIFQYYEKEERGRGNFPDRFSARQFPNYSSELNVNALLLGDSALYLCASSWGDRNQETQYFGPGTRLLVL.

V usage is TRBV29-1 and J usage is TRBJ2-7, with TRBD1 identical over 9 bases. Germline V gene data show CDR1 as SQVTM and CDR2 as ANQGSEA. There are 14 residues in the CDR3. The ends lost 6 bases at V and 6 bases at J; junction bases unmatched: 12. The CDR3 loop reads CSVWLGQGYSEQYF. CDR3 bases: TGCAGCGTCTGGTTGGGACAGGGCTATTCCGAGCAGTACTTC.

The genes are TRBV18 and TRBJ2-7, with D maybe TRBD1 (7 bases). The CDR3 length is 15 residues. V was pared by 3 bases and J by 0 bases, with 12 bases between. CDR1 KGHSH and CDR2 LQKENI come from the germline V gene. The CDR3 is CASSPSQGGSYEQYF. The CDR3 DNA reads as TGTGCCAGCTCACCTAGTCAGGGGGGCTCCTACGAGCAGTACTTC.

The chain links TRBV6-5 to TRBJ1-5; possible D gene TRBD1, 5 bases. In germline, CDR1 is MNHEY, CDR2 SVGAGI. Deletions cut 6 bases from V and 3 bases from J, with 15 bases between. The CDR3 runs 15 residues. The CDR3 DNA reads TGTGCCAGCAGCCGCATCGGACACCTCAATCAGCCCCAGCATTTT. Translated: CASSRIGHLNQPQHF.

This rearrangement joins TRBV5-1 to TRBJ2-7; maybe TRBD2 (5 bases). The CDR3 sequence is 13 residues long. V lost 3 bases to trimming and J lost 4 bases, with 11 bases between them. Germline-derived CDR1 and CDR2 are SGHRS and YFSETQ. The CDR3 here is CASSYQERYEQYF. The CDR3, as DNA: TGCGCCAGCAGCTATCAGGAGCGGTACGAGCAGTACTTC.

This chain links TRBV7-9 with TRBJ1-6, with a possible D match to TRBD1 (6 bases). The V end was cut by 5 bases, the J end by 9 bases, with 17 bases between. Per the germline V gene, CDR1 is SEHNR and CDR2 is FQNEAQ (reference sequence). CDR3 length: 15 amino acids. The CDR3 DNA sequence: TGTGCCAGCAGCCCCGGCGCAGGGGTGGCTTCACCCCTCCACTTT. Protein sequence: CASSPGAGVASPLHF.

This sequence joins TRBV4-1 and TRBJ2-7, with TRBD1 matching over 7 bases. Per the germline V gene, CDR1 is MGHRA and CDR2 is YSYEKL. V was clipped by 4 bases and J by 3 bases; unmatched bases: 3. This CDR3 region has 13 residues. This CDR3 is CASSLRDSYEQYF. CDR3 coding DNA: TGCGCCAGCAGCCTACGGGACAGCTACGAGCAGTACTTC.

This clone appeared a single time. The chain links TRBV5-1 to TRBJ1-5; 9 bases match TRBD1. With V trimmed by 3 bases and J by 4 bases, 2 bases remained unmatched. CDR3 length: 14 residues. Germline CDR1 SGHRS, CDR2 YFSETQ. The CDR3 region has the DNA TGCGCCAGCAGCTCCGGACAGGGGAATCAGCCCCAGCATTTT. Its translation is CASSSGQGNQPQHF.

About this clone itself: Additional DNA sequences in this sample encode the identical CDR3. V gene TRBV19 combines with J gene TRBJ2-7, with 9 bases lining up with TRBD2. The CDR3 runs to 14 residues. V lost 2 bases and J lost 4; bases outside the gene matches: 3. Germline CDR1 LNHDA, CDR2 SQIVND (reference sequence). The CDR3 sequence: CASSITSGPYEQYF. CDR3 DNA: TGTGCCAGTAGTATAACTAGCGGGCCTTACGAGCAGTACTTC. Drawing the rest from reference TRBV19 and TRBJ2-7, the complete variable domain is DGGITQSPKYLFRKEGQNVTLSCEQNLNHDAMYWYRQDPGQGLRLIYYSQIVNDFQKGDIAEGYSVSREKKESFPLTVTSAQKNPTAFYLCASSITSGPYEQYFGPGTRLTVT.

There are a few counts of this clone. The chain combines TRBV6-6 with TRBJ1-6, with D maybe TRBD1 (6 bases). Trimming left V 6 bases short and J 8 bases short, with 17 bases between. Germline V gene sequence: CDR1 MNHNY, CDR2 SVGAGI (reference sequence). CDR3 length equals 15 residues. CDR3 coding DNA: TGTGCCAGCAGGGGGGACATCCTTTCGGATTCACCCCTCCACTTT. Protein: CASRGDILSDSPLHF.

This clone was counted a few times. The CDR3 bases are TGTGCCAGCAGCCTTTGGACAGGGTCTAACTATGGCTACACCTTC. It yields the protein CASSLWTGSNYGYTF. The rearrangement links TRBV5-6 to TRBJ1-2; 8 bases map to TRBD1. From germline, CDR1 is SGHDT and CDR2 YYEEEE. V lost 4 bases to trimming and J lost 0 bases; unmatched junction nucleotides: 5. The CDR3 runs 15 residues.

V and J are TRBV25-1 and TRBJ1-1; no clear D gene. V shed 8 bases and J shed 1 base, with 14 bases lying between them. The CDR3 covers 14 residues. Germline V CDR1 and CDR2: MGHDK, SYGVNS. DNA for the CDR3: TGTGCCAGCTCGAATACACCCCCGAACACTGAAGCTTTCTTT. It is translated as CASSNTPPNTEAFF.

Of note for this clone: The junction differs from germline at one of its ends, possibly a read error. Additional DNA sequences in this sample encode the identical CDR3. This chain joins TRBV2 and TRBJ2-7; weak D call: TRBD2 (6 bases). The CDR3 extends over 16 amino acids. Germline V gene sequence: CDR1 SNHLY, CDR2 FYNNEI. CDR3 amino acids: CASTRGLDSTSYEQYF. The CDR3 bases are TGCGCCAGCACCCGGGGACTTGACAGCACCTCCTACGAGCAGTACTTC.

The V gene is TRBV15, the J gene TRBJ1-2; D call uncertain. Germline CDR1 LNHNV, CDR2 YYDKDF (reference sequence). Trimming pared 5 bases from V and 4 bases from J, leaving 17 bases between. CDR3 length equals 15 residues. The CDR3 loop is CATSPRATGGYGYTF. DNA for the CDR3: TGTGCCACCAGCCCTCGGGCCACGGGAGGCTATGGCTACACCTTC.

Turning to this clone: The junction differs from germline at one of its ends, possibly a read error. The same CDR3 can be traced to other DNA sequences in this sample. The chain combines TRBV10-3 with TRBJ1-1, with 9 nucleotides matching TRBD1. The germline V gene has CDR1 ENHRY and CDR2 SYGVKD. The CDR3 length is 14 residues. The CDR3 DNA follows: TGTGCCATCAAGGACACAGGGGGCTTCGCTGAGGCTTTCTTT. Its translation is CAIKDTGGFAEAFF.